One sample yielded the 10 T cell receptor beta chains listed below, sequenced in a study of blood T cells in healthy people across ages. It was with a sample-barcoded 5' primer and a J-beta primer mix that a second PCR of roughly 6 to 12 cycles was run. TCRdb redid the calling of the 5' RACE reads with MiXCR, one entry per CDR3 protein. The table lists about 780,000 distinct CDR3 sequences, about half of them singletons, with 15% to 20% in the top ten. The sample comprised blood. The receptors come from a man older than 75 in good health.

Remarks on this clonotype: A read error may explain this, as a much larger clone is one base away. The CDR3 region is CASNRRGDSTDTQYF. In DNA, the CDR3 is TGTGCCAGCAACCGGAGGGGGGACAGCACAGATACGCAGTATTTT. V is TRBV7-3 and J is TRBJ2-3; the D call may be TRBD1 or TRBD2 (6 bases each). CDR1 and CDR2 from the germline V gene are SGHTA and FQGTGA. V was clipped by 7 bases and J by 0 bases, with 14 bases between them. The CDR3 length is 15 residues.

CDR3: CASSGVAGGLSYNEQFF. The CDR3 nucleotides are TGTGCCAGCAGCGGCGTAGCGGGAGGTCTCTCCTACAATGAGCAGTTCTTC. This sequence joins TRBV9 and TRBJ2-1; TRBD2 matches 10 bases. Losses at the gene ends were 3 bases for V and 0 bases for J; bases not matched to a gene: 6. CDR3 length equals 17 residues. Germline V lookup: CDR1 SGDLS, CDR2 YYNGEE.

The chain joins TRBV7-9 to TRBJ2-5, with D possibly matching TRBD1 (6 bases). The CDR3 length is 13 residues. Trimming stripped 5 bases from V and 5 bases from J, with 12 bases between. CDR1 and CDR2 from the germline V gene are SEHNR and FQNEAQ (reference sequence). CDR3 sequence (DNA): TGTGCCAGCAGCGTTACAGGGCTGGAGACCCAGTACTTC. As protein: CASSVTGLETQYF.

This chain links TRBV12-3 or TRBV12-4 with TRBJ1-6, with TRBD1 matching over 8 bases. With V trimmed by 6 bases and J by 9 bases, 7 bases remained unmatched. CDR3 length: 14 amino acids. CDR3 sequence (DNA): TGTGCCAGCAGCCTGACAGGGGTAGGTTCACCCCTCCACTTT. Translating gives CASSLTGVGSPLHF.

The J gene is TRBJ2-5, the V gene TRBV7-7, with 8 bases lining up with TRBD1. The junction had 10 bases not matched to a gene; V was cut back by 5 bases and J by 11 bases. This CDR3 is 13 amino acids long. Germline V gives CDR1 SSHAT, CDR2 FNYEAQ (reference sequence). Here the CDR3 reads CASSQDRDNEQYF. The CDR3 DNA sequence: TGTGCCAGCAGCCAGGACAGGGACAATGAGCAGTACTTC. The variable domain in full, with the rest retrieved from reference TRBV7-7 and TRBJ2-5, is GAGVSQSPRYKVTKRGQDVTLRCDPISSHATLYWYQQALGQGPEFLTYFNYEAQPDKSGLPSDRFSAERPEGSISTLTIQRTEQRDSAMYRCASSQDRDNEQYFGPGTRLLVL.

The chain recombines TRBV11-3 with TRBJ2-1; 10 bases are shared with TRBD2. CDR3 length equals 15 residues. Trimming cost V 3 bases and J 8 bases; bases outside gene matches: 7. Germline values: CDR1 SGHNT, CDR2 YENEEA. Here the CDR3 reads CASSFLAGVGHEQFF. The CDR3 DNA reads TGTGCCAGCAGCTTCCTAGCGGGAGTTGGCCATGAGCAGTTCTTC. The complete variable domain, with remaining parts taken from reference TRBV11-3 and TRBJ2-1, reads EAGVVQSPRYKIIEKKQPVAFWCNPISGHNTLYWYLQNLGQGPELLIRYENEEAVDDSQLPKDRFSAERLKGVDSTLKIQPAELGDSAVYLCASSFLAGVGHEQFFGPGTRLTVL.

The CDR3 DNA reads TGCAGTGCTAGAGGGGGAGGCGGGAGGGCCACGCAGAGAAATGAGCAGTACTTC. This encodes CSARGGGGRATQRNEQYF. V and J are TRBV20-1 and TRBJ2-7, with TRBD2 matching 9 bases. The CDR3 runs 18 residues. J lost 7 bases, V lost 1 base, and 20 bases had no gene match. CDR1 and CDR2 (germline): DFQATT, SNEGSKA (reference sequence).

The table lists this clonotype with many counts. The rearrangement links TRBV20-1 to TRBJ2-7; unclear D gene. CDR1 is DFQATT and CDR2 is SNEGSKA in the germline V gene (reference sequence). V lost 4 bases to trimming and J lost 2 bases, with 9 bases between them. The CDR3 sequence is 12 residues long. The CDR3 loop is CSAKASAYEQYF. The CDR3 nucleotides are TGCAGTGCTAAGGCCTCGGCCTACGAGCAGTACTTC.

Only a few counts were recorded for this clonotype. The chain joins TRBV11-2 to TRBJ1-2; D unclear. Trimming cost V 8 bases and J 4 bases, with 11 bases left between them. The CDR3 is 12 amino acids. CDR1 and CDR2 (germline): SGHAT, FQNNGV. CDR3 DNA: TGTGCCAGCTCAAACGAGGCCTATGGCTACACCTTC. Translation gives CASSNEAYGYTF.

As for this clonotype: A clone one base away is much larger, so this may be a read error. The V and J genes are TRBV6-2 or TRBV6-3 and TRBJ2-3, with 9 bases identical to TRBD2. The CDR3 spans 15 residues. The ends lost 10 bases at V and 4 bases at J; junction bases unmatched: 12. Germline V gene data show CDR1 as MNHEY and CDR2 as SVGEGT. CDR3 loop: CATTGGRAEADTQYF. CDR3 nucleotide sequence: TGTGCCACAACTGGCGGGAGGGCCGAGGCAGATACGCAGTATTTT.